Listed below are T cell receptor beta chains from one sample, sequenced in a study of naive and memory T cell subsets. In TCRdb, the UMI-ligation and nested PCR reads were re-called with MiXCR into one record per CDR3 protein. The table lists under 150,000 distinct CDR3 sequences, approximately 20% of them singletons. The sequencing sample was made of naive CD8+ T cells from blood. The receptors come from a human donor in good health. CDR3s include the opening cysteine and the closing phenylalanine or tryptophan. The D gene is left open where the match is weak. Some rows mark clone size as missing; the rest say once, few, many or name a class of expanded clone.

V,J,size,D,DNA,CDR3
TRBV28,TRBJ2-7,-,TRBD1,TGTGCCAGCAGTAATCGACAGGGGGAGAATAGCGAGCAGTACTTC,CASSNRQGENSEQYF
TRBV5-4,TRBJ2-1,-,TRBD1,TGTGCCAGCAGCTTGATGGGACAGCGAAACAATGAGCAGTTCTTC,CASSLMGQRNNEQFF
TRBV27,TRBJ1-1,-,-,TGTGCCAGCAGTCTATCAGGGGAGGGGGACACTGAAGCTTTCTTT,CASSLSGEGDTEAFF
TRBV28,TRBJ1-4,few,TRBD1,TGTGCCAGCAGTTTTTCAGGGGGTGAAAAACTGTTTTTT,CASSFSGGEKLFF
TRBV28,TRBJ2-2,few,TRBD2,TGTGCCAGCAGTTTATTTGTGGGGAGGGTCGAACCGACTAACACCGGGGAGCTGTTTTTT,CASSLFVGRVEPTNTGELFF
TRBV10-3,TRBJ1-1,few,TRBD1,TGTGCCATCAGTGACCCGGGACAGGGGGAGCCTGAAGCTTTCTTT,CAISDPGQGEPEAFF
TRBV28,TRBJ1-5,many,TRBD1,TGTGCCAGCTGGGACAGGGGGCGTCAGCCCCAGCATTTT,CASWDRGRQPQHF
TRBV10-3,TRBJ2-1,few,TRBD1,TGTGCCATCAGTGAAGGGACAGGGGATGAGCAGTTCTTC,CAISEGTGDEQFF
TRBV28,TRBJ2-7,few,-,TGTGCCAGCACCTCTTCCGGGGCACCCTTATCCTACGAGCAGTACTTC,CASTSSGAPLSYEQYF
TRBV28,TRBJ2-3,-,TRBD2,TGTGCCAGCAGTTTAAGACTAGCGTCCCCCCGGAGTTCGGATACGCAGTATTTT,CASSLRLASPRSSDTQYF
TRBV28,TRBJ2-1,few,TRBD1,TGTGCCAGCAGTCAAGGACAGGGGAGCTCCTACAATGAGCAGTTCTTC,CASSQGQGSSYNEQFF
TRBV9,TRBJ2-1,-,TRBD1,TGTGCCAGCAGCGTTACAGGGGGAAGCAATGAGCAGTTCTTC,CASSVTGGSNEQFF
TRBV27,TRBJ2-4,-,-,TGTGCCAGCAGTTTACCCGGGACCCAAAACATTCAGTACTTC,CASSLPGTQNIQYF
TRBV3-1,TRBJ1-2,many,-,TGTGCCAGCAGCCAAGGATTTGGAGATGGCTACACCTTC,CASSQGFGDGYTF
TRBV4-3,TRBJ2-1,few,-,TGCGCCAGCAGCCAAGATTGGAACCCGAGCTCCTACAATGAGCAGTTCTTC,CASSQDWNPSSYNEQFF
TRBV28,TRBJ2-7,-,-,TGTGCCAGCAGTTTAGACAGCGTTCCTAACGAGCAGTACTTC,CASSLDSVPNEQYF
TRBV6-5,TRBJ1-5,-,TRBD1,TGTGCCAGCACGACAGGGCTTGGTCAGCCCCAGCATTTT,CASTTGLGQPQHF
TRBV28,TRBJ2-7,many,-,TGTGCCAGCAGTAAGAGGGGCCTTTTCGAGCAGTACTTC,CASSKRGLFEQYF
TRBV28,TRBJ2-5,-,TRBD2,TGTGCCAGCAGTTCTGTGACTAGCGGGAGTCCGGCAGAGACCCAGTACTTC,CASSSVTSGSPAETQYF
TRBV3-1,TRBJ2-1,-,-,TGTGCCAGCAGCCAAGTATCCCCTGAGCAGTTCTTC,CASSQVSPEQFF
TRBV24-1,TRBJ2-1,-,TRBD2,TGTGCCACCAGTGATTTCCCAGCGGGAGTAGATGAGCAGTTCTTC,CATSDFPAGVDEQFF
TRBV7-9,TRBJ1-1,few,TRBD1,TGTGCCAGCAGCCCCCGGACAGGGGCCTGGGGGACTGAAGCTTTCTTT,CASSPRTGAWGTEAFF
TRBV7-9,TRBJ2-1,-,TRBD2,TGTGCCAGCAGCAAATTCGGGACAGCCTACGAGGGACTAGCGGAGGGCAGTGAGCAGTTCTTC,CASSKFGTAYEGLAEGSEQFF
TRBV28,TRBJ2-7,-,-,TGTGCCAGCAGTCGACCCCTATGGGAGCAGTACTTC,CASSRPLWEQYF
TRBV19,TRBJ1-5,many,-,TGTGCCAGTAGTAGTGCGAGTCAGCCCCAGCATTTT,CASSSASQPQHF
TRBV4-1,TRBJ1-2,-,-,TGCGCCAGCAGCCAACAACAGGGAAACTATGGCTACACCTTC,CASSQQQGNYGYTF
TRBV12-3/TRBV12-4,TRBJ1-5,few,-,TGTGCCAGCAGTTTCCAGTCCGGGGAGACCGATCAGCCCCAGCATTTT,CASSFQSGETDQPQHF
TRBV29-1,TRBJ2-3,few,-,TGCAGCGTTGTTGGCACAGATACGCAGTATTTT,CSVVGTDTQYF
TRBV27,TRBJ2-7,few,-,TGTGCCAGCAGTCCCATCGACAGTCACACCTACGAGCAGTACTTC,CASSPIDSHTYEQYF
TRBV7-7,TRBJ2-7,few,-,TGTGCTAGCAGCTTAGCTCCTCAACAGGCCAGGGGCCCTACCTACGAGCAGTACTTC,CASSLAPQQARGPTYEQYF
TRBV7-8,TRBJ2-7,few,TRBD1,TGTGCCAGCAGCACCAGACAGGGTCCGTCATACGAGCAGTACTTC,CASSTRQGPSYEQYF
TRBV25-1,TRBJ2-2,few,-,TGTGCCAGCAGTGAATTTATCACCGGGGAGCTGTTTTTT,CASSEFITGELFF